This is a list of T cell receptor beta chains from one sample in a study of blood T cell repertoires in COVID-19. Profiling relied on immunoSEQ multiplex PCR, and the TCRdb table lists in-frame clones only, not all of them. Here the sample spans 320,000 or so clones, 85% being singletons. Sequenced sample: PBMCs or T cells enriched from blood (not recorded which). These receptors were collected from a woman aged 25 to 45 who had been exposed to COVID-19. CDR3s include the opening cysteine and the closing phenylalanine or tryptophan. Fields, in order: V gene, clone size, D gene, J gene, CDR3 DNA, CDR3 protein. The D gene is left open where the match is weak. Some rows have no size entry. The others give once, few or many, or a class for an expanded clone.

TRBV30	NA	TRBD1	TRBJ1-1	TGTGCCTGGAATAAAGACAGGGGGATTGAAGCTTTCTTT	CAWNKDRGIEAFF
TRBV5-4	NA	TRBD2	TRBJ2-5	TGTGCCAGCAGCTTGATTAGCGGGGGGGATATGCAAGAGACCCAGTACTTC	CASSLISGGDMQETQYF
TRBV5-4	once	NA	TRBJ2-4	TGTGCCAGCAGCTTGAGTAGCGTCAAAAACATTCAGTACTTC	CASSLSSVKNIQYF
TRBV12-5	NA	TRBD1	TRBJ1-2	TGTGCTAGTGGTTTGGGGACAGGGGTTGGCTACACCTTC	CASGLGTGVGYTF
TRBV14	NA	TRBD1	TRBJ1-5	TGTGCCAGCCCCGACAGGGGCGGACAGCCCCAGCATTTT	CASPDRGGQPQHF
TRBV4-2	NA	NA	TRBJ2-3	TGTGCCAGCAGCCAAGGTACTAGAGTATCAGATACGCAGTATTTT	CASSQGTRVSDTQYF
TRBV13	NA	TRBD1	TRBJ1-1	TGTGCCAGCAGCCTGAATCCGGGACAGGGCTTATATGAAGCTTTCTTT	CASSLNPGQGLYEAFF
TRBV5-1	NA	TRBD2	TRBJ2-7	TGCGCCAGCAGCTTGGGGCTGGCTAGCGGAATCCTCTCCTACGAGCAGTACTTC	CASSLGLASGILSYEQYF
TRBV20-1	NA	NA	TRBJ2-7	TGCAGTGCGACAGATTACTACGAGCAGTACTTC	CSATDYYEQYF
TRBV9	NA	NA	TRBJ2-2	TGTGCCAGCAGCGCCAAAAACGGGGAAAACACCGGGGAGCTGTTTTTT	CASSAKNGENTGELFF
TRBV2	NA	NA	TRBJ2-7	TGTGCCAGCAGTGAAGTGTCTAGCGCTACCTACGAGCAGTACTTC	CASSEVSSATYEQYF
TRBV27	NA	NA	TRBJ2-1	TGTGCCAGCAGTTTATCGAGGCGTCCTAGAGGCCAGTACAATGAGCAGTTCTTC	CASSLSRRPRGQYNEQFF
TRBV15	NA	NA	TRBJ1-5	TGTGCCACCAGCTCCCGAGTCGGGGGGGACGTGCGCAATCAGCCCCAGCATTTT	CATSSRVGGDVRNQPQHF
TRBV18	NA	NA	TRBJ1-5	TGTGCCAGCTCACCGACGGCGGATAGCAATCAGCCCCAGCATTTT	CASSPTADSNQPQHF
TRBV9	once	NA	TRBJ1-3	TGTGCCAGCAGCGTAGGGACGGGGGGCTCTGGAAACACCATATATTTT	CASSVGTGGSGNTIYF
TRBV10-3	NA	TRBD1	TRBJ2-1	TGTGCCATCAAGGGGACAGGGGCTGGTGAGCAGTTCTTC	CAIKGTGAGEQFF
TRBV7-9	NA	NA	TRBJ2-1	TGTGCCAGCAGCGGAACAGGGACCGAGCGGTTCTTC	CASSGTGTERFF
TRBV18	NA	NA	TRBJ1-3	TGTGCCAGCTCACCTCCCGAAGCCTTTGGAAACACCATATATTTT	CASSPPEAFGNTIYF
TRBV4-3	NA	NA	TRBJ1-3	TGCGCCAGCAGCCGGAGACAGGTGTCGGCTGGAAACACCATATATTTT	CASSRRQVSAGNTIYF
TRBV18	NA	TRBD2	TRBJ2-1	TGTGCCAGCTCCCCTTTCGGGACTAGCGGGACGGATGAGCAGTTCTTC	CASSPFGTSGTDEQFF
TRBV30	NA	TRBD1	TRBJ2-6	TGTGCCTGGAGTGGGGGACAGGATAGCTCTGGGGCCAACGTCCTGACTTTC	CAWSGGQDSSGANVLTF
TRBV5-1	NA	NA	TRBJ1-1	TGCGCCAGCAGCCTACTGTCGGGACTTTCTGAGCGGACTGAAGCTTTCTTT	CASSLLSGLSERTEAFF
TRBV19	NA	NA	TRBJ1-6	TGTGCCAGTAGTATGCGGGGCAATTCACCCCTCCACTTT	CASSMRGNSPLHF
TRBV7-8	NA	NA	TRBJ2-1	TGTGCCAGCAGCTCCAGGACAATCTACAATGAGCAGTTCTTC	CASSSRTIYNEQFF
TRBV7-9	NA	TRBD2	TRBJ2-3	TGTGCCAGCAGCCCATTAGCGGGAGCGGCAGATACGCAGTATTTT	CASSPLAGAADTQYF
TRBV19	NA	TRBD2	TRBJ2-1	TGTGCCAGTAGTATCAACGCGGGAGGGCCTCAAGAGCAGTTCTTC	CASSINAGGPQEQFF
TRBV11-1	NA	TRBD2	TRBJ2-1	TGTGCCAGCAGCTCGAGCGGGGATCCCTACAATGAGCAGTTCTTC	CASSSSGDPYNEQFF
TRBV27	few	NA	TRBJ1-1	TGTGCCAGCAGACGGGACTCAAGTGTGTCGGGGAACACTGAAGCTTTCTTT	CASRRDSSVSGNTEAFF
TRBV24-1	NA	NA	TRBJ2-2	TGTGCCACCAGTGATGCCGACAGGCGGGTCACCGGGGAGCTGTTTTTT	CATSDADRRVTGELFF
TRBV5-4	NA	NA	TRBJ2-2	TGTGCCAGCAGCTTAGGCAGCGCGAACACCGGGGAGCTGTTTTTT	CASSLGSANTGELFF
TRBV19	NA	TRBD1	TRBJ1-5	TGTGCCAGTAACCCCCAAGGACAGGTCTATCAGCCCCAGCATTTT	CASNPQGQVYQPQHF
TRBV28	NA	TRBD1	TRBJ1-4	TGTGCCAGCAGTACACAGGGGGGAGATAATGAAAAACTGTTTTTT	CASSTQGGDNEKLFF
TRBV10-1	NA	TRBD2	TRBJ2-1	TGCGCCAGCAGTGAGCGGGGGGGCGCTTACAATGAGCAGTTCTTC	CASSERGGAYNEQFF
TRBV13	NA	TRBD2	TRBJ2-1	TGTGCCAGCAGTTTCCCGGGAGGCGAGCGGGAGACTGAGCAGTTCTTC	CASSFPGGERETEQFF
TRBV5-6	NA	TRBD2	TRBJ2-7	TGTGCCAGCGGAACTAGCGGGGGGGCCTACGAGCAGTACTTC	CASGTSGGAYEQYF
TRBV3-1/TRBV3-2	NA	TRBD1	TRBJ2-7	TGTGCCAGCAGCCAAGATGGGGTGACAGGGGCCCACGAGCAGTACTTC	CASSQDGVTGAHEQYF
TRBV10-3	few	TRBD2	TRBJ2-5	TGTGCCATCAGGCCGACTAGCGGGGGGCCGGGGACCCAGTACTTC	CAIRPTSGGPGTQYF
TRBV5-1	NA	NA	TRBJ1-1	TGCGCCAGCAGCTTTCAGGGTTCTAACACTGAAGCTTTCTTT	CASSFQGSNTEAFF
TRBV3-1/TRBV3-2	NA	NA	TRBJ1-4	TGTGCCAGCAGCGACTCAGGGGCTAATGAAAAACTGTTTTTT	CASSDSGANEKLFF
TRBV2	NA	NA	TRBJ2-7	TGTGCCAGCCGCCTAGGGGTCTACGAGCAGTACTTC	CASRLGVYEQYF
TRBV9	few	NA	TRBJ1-5	TGTGCCAGCAGCCCGGGTGGAGGGCAGCCCCAGCATTTT	CASSPGGGQPQHF
TRBV13	once	NA	TRBJ1-1	TGTGCCAGCAGCGGAGGACAGTACACTGAAGCTTTCTTT	CASSGGQYTEAFF
TRBV5-6	NA	TRBD1	TRBJ1-5	TGTGCCAGCAGCTTGGGTCAGGGGGCGCGACCCAATCAGCCCCAGCATTTT	CASSLGQGARPNQPQHF
TRBV5-8	NA	TRBD1	TRBJ1-5	TGTGCCAGCAGCTTGGTCTACAGGGGAGATCAGCCCCAGCATTTT	CASSLVYRGDQPQHF
TRBV7-9	once	TRBD2	TRBJ2-1	TGTGCCAGCTCCTTACTAGCGGACAATGAGCAGTTCTTC	CASSLLADNEQFF
TRBV7-6	NA	NA	TRBJ1-4	TGTGCCAGCAGCTTAGGAACTGCTAATGAAAAACTGTTTTTT	CASSLGTANEKLFF
TRBV27	NA	NA	TRBJ2-3	TGTGCCAGCAGCTCCAGTCCGGCAACCCGCGGGTATACGCAGTATTTT	CASSSSPATRGYTQYF
TRBV19	NA	NA	TRBJ1-2	TGTGCCAGTAGGCTTCTACAGGGAGTTGGCTATGGCTACACCTTC	CASRLLQGVGYGYTF
TRBV19	NA	TRBD1	TRBJ2-1	TGTGCCAGTAGTTGGGGACAGCGGACCAATGAGCAGTTCTTC	CASSWGQRTNEQFF
TRBV3-1/TRBV3-2	few	NA	TRBJ1-2	TGTGCCAGCAGCCGCAGGAATACTGATGGCTACACCTTC	CASSRRNTDGYTF
TRBV7-2	NA	TRBD1	TRBJ2-6	TGTGCCAGCAGCTCCAGGGGGCACGGGGCCAACGTCCTGACTTTC	CASSSRGHGANVLTF
TRBV11-2	NA	TRBD2	TRBJ2-5	TGTGCCAGCAGCCGAGCGGGAGGGGAAGAGACCCAGTACTTC	CASSRAGGEETQYF
TRBV4-1	many	TRBD2	TRBJ2-1	TGCGCCAGCAGCCAAGTAGATATGGGACTAGCGGGGGGCAATGAGCAGTTCTTC	CASSQVDMGLAGGNEQFF